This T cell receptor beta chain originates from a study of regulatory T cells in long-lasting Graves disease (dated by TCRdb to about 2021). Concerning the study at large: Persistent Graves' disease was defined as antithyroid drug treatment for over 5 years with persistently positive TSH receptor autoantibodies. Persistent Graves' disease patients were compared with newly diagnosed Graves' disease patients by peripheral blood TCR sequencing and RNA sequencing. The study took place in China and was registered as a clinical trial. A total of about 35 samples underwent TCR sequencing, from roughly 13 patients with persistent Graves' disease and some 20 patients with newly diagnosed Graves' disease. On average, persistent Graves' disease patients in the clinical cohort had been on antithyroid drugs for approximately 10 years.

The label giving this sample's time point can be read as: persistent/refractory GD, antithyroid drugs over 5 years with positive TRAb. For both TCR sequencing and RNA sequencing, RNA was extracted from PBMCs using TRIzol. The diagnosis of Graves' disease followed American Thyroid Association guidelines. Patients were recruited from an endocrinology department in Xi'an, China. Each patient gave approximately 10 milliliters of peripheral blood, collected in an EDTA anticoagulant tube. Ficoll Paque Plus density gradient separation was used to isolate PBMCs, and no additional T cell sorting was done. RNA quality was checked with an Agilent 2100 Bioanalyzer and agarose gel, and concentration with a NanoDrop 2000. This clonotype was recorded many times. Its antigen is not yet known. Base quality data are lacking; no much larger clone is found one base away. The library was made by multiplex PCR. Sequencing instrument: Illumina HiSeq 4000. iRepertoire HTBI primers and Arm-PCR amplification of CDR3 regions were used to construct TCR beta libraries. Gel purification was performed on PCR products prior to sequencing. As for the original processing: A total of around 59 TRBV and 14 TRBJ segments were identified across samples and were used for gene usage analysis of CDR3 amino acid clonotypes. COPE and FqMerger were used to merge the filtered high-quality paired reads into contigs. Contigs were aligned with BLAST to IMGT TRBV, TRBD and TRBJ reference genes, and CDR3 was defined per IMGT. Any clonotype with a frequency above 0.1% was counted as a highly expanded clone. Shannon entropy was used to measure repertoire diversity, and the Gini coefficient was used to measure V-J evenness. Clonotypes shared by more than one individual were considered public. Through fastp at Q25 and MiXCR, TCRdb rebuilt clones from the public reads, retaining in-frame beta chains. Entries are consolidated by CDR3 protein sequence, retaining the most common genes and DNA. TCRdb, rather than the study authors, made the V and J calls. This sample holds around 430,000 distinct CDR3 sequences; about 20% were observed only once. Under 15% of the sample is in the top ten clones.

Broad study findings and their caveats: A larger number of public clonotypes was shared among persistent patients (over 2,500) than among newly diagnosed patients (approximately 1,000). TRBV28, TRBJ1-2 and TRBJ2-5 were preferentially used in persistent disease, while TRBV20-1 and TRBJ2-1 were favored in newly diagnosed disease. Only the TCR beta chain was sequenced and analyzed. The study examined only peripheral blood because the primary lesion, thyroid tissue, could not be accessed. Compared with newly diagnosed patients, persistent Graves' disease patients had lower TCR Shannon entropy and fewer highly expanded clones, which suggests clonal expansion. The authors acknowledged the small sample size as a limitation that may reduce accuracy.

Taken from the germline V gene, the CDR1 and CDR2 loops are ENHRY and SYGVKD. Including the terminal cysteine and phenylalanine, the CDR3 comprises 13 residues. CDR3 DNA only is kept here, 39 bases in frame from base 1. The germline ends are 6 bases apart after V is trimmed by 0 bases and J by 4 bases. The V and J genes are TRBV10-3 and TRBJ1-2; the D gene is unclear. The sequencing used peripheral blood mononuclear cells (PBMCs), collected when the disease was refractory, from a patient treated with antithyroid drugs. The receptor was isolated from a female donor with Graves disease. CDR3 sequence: CAISESEVYGYTF. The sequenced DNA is TGTGCCATCAGTGAGTCAGAGGTCTATGGCTACACCTTC.